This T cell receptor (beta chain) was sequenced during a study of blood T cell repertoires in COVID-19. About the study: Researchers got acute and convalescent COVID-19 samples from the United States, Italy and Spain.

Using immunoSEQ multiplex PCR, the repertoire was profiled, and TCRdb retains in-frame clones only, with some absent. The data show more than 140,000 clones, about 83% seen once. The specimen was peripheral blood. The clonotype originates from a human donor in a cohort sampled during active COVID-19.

CDR3 DNA sequence: TGTGCCAGCAGCTTAGCCGTCCTGTCTGGAAACACCATATATTTT. This gives the protein CASSLAVLSGNTIYF. The chain is built from TRBV7-9 and TRBJ1-3; D unresolved. The germline gives CDR1 SEHNR, CDR2 FQNEAQ (reference sequence). CDR3 size: 15 residues. With 0 bases removed from V and 1 base from J, the gap between germline ends came to 7 bases.